Detailed here is one T cell receptor (beta chain). This clone showed up just once. There is no known antigen for this receptor. No quality values exist for individual bases; no much larger clone is one base distant. V ends up 3 bases short and J 5 bases short, with an unmatched junction base count of 6. From the cysteine through the phenylalanine, the CDR3 covers 15 amino acids. The sequence is cut down to CDR3 DNA, 45 bases in frame from base 1. CDR1 is given as KGHDR and CDR2 as SFDVKD, both from the germline V gene. Each collaborating institution followed its own protocols to collect whole blood in K2EDTA tubes. For TCRbeta analysis, collaborators shipped samples in one of three forms: frozen whole blood, isolated PBMCs, or DNA extracted from either of those sample types. This record comes from a study of blood T cell repertoires in COVID-19 (dated by TCRdb to 2020 to 2022). Notes on the research overall: Samples covering the acute and convalescent phases of COVID-19 were provided by collaborators in the United States, Italy and Spain. The material from the prospective study consisted of cDNA or gDNA derived from T cells, B-cell-depleted T cells, or PBMCs. Deeply sampled blood TCRbeta repertoires from subjects exposed to, actively infected with, or recovered from COVID-19 were included in the dataset. The repertoires were released in a freely available public database meant as a resource for research on the immune response to SARS-CoV-2. Samples came from the ongoing ImmuneRACE study (first 160 participants) plus 1,254 subjects from 6 global collaborators. A de-identified subject ID, COVID-19 status, age in years and sex were almost always included in the sample metadata. Where available, HLA class I and class II types were obtained from metadata supplied by the sample provider rather than from assay-based typing.

The full study reports these points: The amount of clinical and demographic metadata varied by source and participant and was provided uncurated.

The immunoSEQ Assay, a bias-controlled multiplex PCR, was used to amplify TCRbeta CDR3 regions from genomic DNA. For the original study's pipeline: The number of nucleated cells in each sample was estimated from the amplification of reference gene primers within the assay. To quantify the absolute abundance of each unique TCRbeta CDR3 rearrangement, sequence reads were collapsed and filtered. For each sample, productive Simpson clonality was calculated by taking the square root of Simpson's diversity index across productive rearrangements. TCRdb re-hosts the immuneACCESS table, in-frame sequences only. Its copies lack some clones; in the studies checked, an unresolved V gene accounts for under half of them, and the cause for the rest is not known. That table is the source of V, J and clone size, and D and trimming were worked out from the DNA. Within this sample are under 80,000 clones, with around 85% of them counted one time only. Of the sample, 3.5% to 5.5% falls within the top ten clones.

Material: peripheral blood. Here the chain combines TRBV24-1 and TRBJ1-1; 9 nucleotides in the junction match TRBD1. The receptor was derived from a man aged 50 to 60 with active COVID-19. The sequenced DNA is TGTGCCACCAGTGATCCCGGGACAGGGAGTACTGAAGCTTTCTTT. This translates into CATSDPGTGSTEAFF.